What follows describes a single T cell receptor (beta chain). Antigen specificity is unknown. These data originate in a study of cytomegalovirus exposure and HLA in healthy donors. Study results and limitations: TCR beta sequences reportedly predicted most subjects' HLA-A and HLA-B alleles accurately.

Deletions cut 8 bases from V and 1 base from J, with 15 bases between. The CDR3 is 15 residues long. Germline values: CDR1 MDHEN, CDR2 SYDVKM. PCR employed 60 Vbeta and 13 Jbeta primers. In the original processing: Unique TCR beta chains numbered about 79 million in a later analysis, with roughly 10 million shared. Method: immunoSEQ multiplex PCR; TCRdb's copy keeps in-frame clones and lacks some. V and J calls and clone size are as listed in that table; D and trimming were resolved from the DNA. Altogether approximately 120,000 clones are present, around three quarters being singletons, with the ten largest covering 3.6%.

Sequenced material: PBMCs. The gene calls are TRBV28 and TRBJ1-5; possibly TRBD1 for D (5 bases). This TCR was sampled from a man between 35 and 55 years old in good health and CMV-seronegative. CDR3 DNA sequence: TGTGCCAGCTGGGGGGATCAAGGCAGCAATCAGCCCCAGCATTTT. Protein product: CASWGDQGSNQPQHF.